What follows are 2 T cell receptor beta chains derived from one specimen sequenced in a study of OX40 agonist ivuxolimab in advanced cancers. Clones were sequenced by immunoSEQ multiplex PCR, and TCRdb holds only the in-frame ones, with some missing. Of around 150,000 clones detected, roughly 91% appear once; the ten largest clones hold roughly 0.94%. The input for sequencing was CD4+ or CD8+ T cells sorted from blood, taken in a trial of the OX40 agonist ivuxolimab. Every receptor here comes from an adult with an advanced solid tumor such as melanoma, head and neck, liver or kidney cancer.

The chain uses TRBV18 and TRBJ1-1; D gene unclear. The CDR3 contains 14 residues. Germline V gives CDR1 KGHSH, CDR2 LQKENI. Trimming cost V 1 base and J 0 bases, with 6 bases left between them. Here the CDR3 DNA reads TGTGCCAGCTCACCACGGCAGGTGAACACTGAAGCTTTCTTT. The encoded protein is CASSPRQVNTEAFF.

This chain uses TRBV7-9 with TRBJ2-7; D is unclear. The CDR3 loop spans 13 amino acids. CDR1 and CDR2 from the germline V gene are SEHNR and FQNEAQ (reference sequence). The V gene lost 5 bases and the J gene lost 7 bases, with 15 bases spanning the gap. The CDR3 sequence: CASSPLGLGEQYF. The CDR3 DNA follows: TGTGCCAGCAGCCCCCTGGGCCTCGGGGAGCAGTACTTC.